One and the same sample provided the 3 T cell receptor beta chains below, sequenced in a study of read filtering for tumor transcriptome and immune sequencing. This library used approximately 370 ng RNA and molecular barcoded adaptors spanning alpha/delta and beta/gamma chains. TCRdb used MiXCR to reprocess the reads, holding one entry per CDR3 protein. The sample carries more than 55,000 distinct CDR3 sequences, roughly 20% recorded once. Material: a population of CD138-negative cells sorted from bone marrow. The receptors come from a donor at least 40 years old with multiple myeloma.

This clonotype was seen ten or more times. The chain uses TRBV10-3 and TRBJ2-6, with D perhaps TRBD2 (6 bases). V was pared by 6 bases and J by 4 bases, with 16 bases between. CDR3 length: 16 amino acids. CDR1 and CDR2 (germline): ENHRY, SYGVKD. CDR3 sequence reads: CAISPQAGPGANVLTF. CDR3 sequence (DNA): TGTGCCATCAGCCCTCAGGCGGGACCCGGGGCCAACGTCCTGACTTTC.

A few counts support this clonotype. The CDR3 loop reads CASSLVNEQTDTQYF. The CDR3 DNA sequence: TGTGCCAGCAGCTTGGTAAACGAACAGACAGATACGCAGTATTTT. J is TRBJ2-3 and V is TRBV5-4, with D uncertain. The CDR3 spans 15 residues. The V gene's germline CDR1 is SGHNT and CDR2 YYREEE (reference sequence). Trimming removed 0 bases from V and 3 bases from J, with 11 bases in between. Full variable domain (rest looked up from reference TRBV5-4 and TRBJ2-3): ETGVTQSPTHLIKTRGQQVTLRCSSQSGHNTVSWYQQALGQGPQFIFQYYREEENGRGNFPPRFSGLQFPNYSSELNVNALELDDSALYLCASSLVNEQTDTQYFGPGTRLTVL.

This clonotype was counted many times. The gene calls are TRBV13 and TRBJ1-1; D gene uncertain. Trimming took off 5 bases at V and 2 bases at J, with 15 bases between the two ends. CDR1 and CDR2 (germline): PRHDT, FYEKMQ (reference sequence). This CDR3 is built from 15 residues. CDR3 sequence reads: CASSTGSEANTEAFF. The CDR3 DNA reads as TGTGCCAGCAGCACCGGCTCAGAGGCCAACACTGAAGCTTTCTTT.